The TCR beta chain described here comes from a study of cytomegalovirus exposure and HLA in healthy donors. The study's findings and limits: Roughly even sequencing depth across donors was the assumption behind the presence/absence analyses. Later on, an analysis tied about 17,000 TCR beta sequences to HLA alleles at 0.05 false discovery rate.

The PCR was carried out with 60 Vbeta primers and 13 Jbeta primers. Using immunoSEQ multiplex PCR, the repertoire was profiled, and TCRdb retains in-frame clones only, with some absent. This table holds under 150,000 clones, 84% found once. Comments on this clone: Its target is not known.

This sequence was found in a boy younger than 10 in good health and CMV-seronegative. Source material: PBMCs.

The CDR3 here is CASSLSRTVSYEQYF. In DNA form, the CDR3 reads TGTGCCAGCAGTCTTTCCCGGACAGTCTCCTACGAGCAGTACTTC. The chain combines TRBV6-1 with TRBJ2-7, with D perhaps matching TRBD1 (6 bases). CDR1 MNHNS and CDR2 SASEGT come from the germline V gene. CDR3 length: 15 residues. Trimming removed 5 bases from V and 0 bases from J, with 14 bases in between.